Given below is one T cell receptor (beta chain) in context. Its antigen is unknown. The entry originates in a study of early T cells in non-severe SARS-CoV-2 infection. Study-wide background: Sequencing of bulk RNA from unsorted whole blood was done, without chain pairing.

Individual cDNA molecules each received unique molecular identifiers attached to them. TCRdb reanalysed the 5' RACE reads using MiXCR and keeps one entry per CDR3 protein. This table has under 35,000 distinct CDR3 sequences, about 5% appearing once. Study-wide results and limits: Matches to VDJdb favored anti-spike CD8 responses and missed private and CD4 specificities.

Unmatched junction bases numbered 7, after V lost 6 bases and J lost 4 bases. CDR3 length: 16 residues. The sequenced sample consisted of whole blood. The chain is built from TRBV12-3 or TRBV12-4 and TRBJ2-7; 15 nucleotides agree with TRBD2. The TCR comes from an adult who was a healthcare worker with PCR-confirmed SARS-CoV-2 infection or an uninfected control (not recorded which). The CDR3 nucleotides read TGTGCCAGCAGGGATGGGACTAGCGGGAGGACATACGAGCAGTACTTC. Translation gives CASRDGTSGRTYEQYF.